This is a list of T cell receptor beta chains from one sample in a study of T-cell reconstitution after alpha-beta-depleted transplantation in children. TCRdb re-called the PCR reads with MiXCR, one entry per CDR3 protein. The top ten clones hold about 5.4% of a sample with about half a million distinct CDR3 sequences, roughly an eighth of them seen once. Sequencing was performed on PBMCs from the stem cell graft donor, taken from the stem cell graft. These TCRs come from a human donor who donated a stem cell graft to a child with combined immunodeficiency. Both conserved end residues are part of each CDR3. The order of the fields is D gene, V gene, J gene, clone size, CDR3 DNA, CDR3 protein. A D gene is named only where the DNA matches it firmly. For some rows the clone size is stated as once, few or many, or as a class when expanded; others skip it.

TRBD1,TRBV6-2/TRBV6-3,TRBJ2-5,many,TGTGCCAGCAGTACAACAGGGGGGATTGAAGAGACCCAGTACTTC,CASSTTGGIEETQYF
TRBD1,TRBV15,TRBJ1-4,-,TGTGCCACCAGCTTTCCAGGGGGGTCAAATGAAAAACTGTTTTTT,CATSFPGGSNEKLFF
TRBD1,TRBV10-3,TRBJ2-1,-,TGTGCCATCAGTAACCCGGGACAGGGGGGTGAGCAGTTCTTC,CAISNPGQGGEQFF
-,TRBV2,TRBJ1-1,few,TGTGCCAGCAGTGAAGCGCTTCTGTTGGCTTTCTTT,CASSEALLLAFF
-,TRBV27,TRBJ2-7,-,TGTGGGTCCGCTGCCGCTGCCGACTACGAGCAGTACTTC,CGSAAAADYEQYF
-,TRBV11-2,TRBJ2-1,many,TGTGCCAGCAGCTTAGCTTACAGGGGACTCTACAATGAGCAGTTCTTC,CASSLAYRGLYNEQFF
-,TRBV6-6,TRBJ1-1,few,TGTGCCAGCAGTTCGGTGGCTGAAGCTTTCTTT,CASSSVAEAFF
-,TRBV5-1,TRBJ1-6,-,TGCGCCAGCGCGACAGACTTATACTATAATTCACCCCTCCACTTT,CASATDLYYNSPLHF
-,TRBV25-1,TRBJ2-2,-,TGTGCCAGCAGTGCGTGGGGTGGCGGGGAGCTGTTTTTT,CASSAWGGGELFF
-,TRBV10-3,TRBJ1-1,many,TGTGCCATCACCGAGGGCGGCAGGGACACTGAAGCTTTCTTT,CAITEGGRDTEAFF
-,TRBV7-9,TRBJ2-6,few,TGTGCCAGCAGCTTGCTCACCAGGGGCACTGGGGCCAACGTCCTGACTTTC,CASSLLTRGTGANVLTF
-,TRBV7-6,TRBJ2-1,-,TGTGCCAGCAGCTTAGACCTAGGGGGAGGGCAGTTCTTC,CASSLDLGGGQFF
TRBD2,TRBV6-2/TRBV6-3,TRBJ2-1,-,TGTGCCAGCAGTGACCCTAGTCGGGCTAGCGGGAGGTCGTACAATGAGCAGTTCTTC,CASSDPSRASGRSYNEQFF
-,TRBV7-9,TRBJ2-5,-,TGTGCCAGCAGCTTAGGTCCCGAGGGGACCCAGTACTTC,CASSLGPEGTQYF
-,TRBV12-3/TRBV12-4,TRBJ2-7,many,TGTGCCAGCAGTCCCGTGGTCCGTGAGCAGTACTTC,CASSPVVREQYF
-,TRBV15,TRBJ2-7,-,TGTGCCACCAGCAGAGATAGATCGTCCGCCTACGAGCAGTACTTC,CATSRDRSSAYEQYF
-,TRBV6-2/TRBV6-3,TRBJ2-2,many,TGTGCCAGCAGTCAGGGTTTCGGGGAGCTGTTTTTT,CASSQGFGELFF
TRBD1,TRBV6-2/TRBV6-3,TRBJ2-7,many,TGTGCCAGCGAGGGACAGGTGTTGTCCGAGCAGTACTTC,CASEGQVLSEQYF
-,TRBV12-5,TRBJ1-5,few,TGTGCTAGTGGTTTGTCCCCGGGGCCCGGCGGCAATCAGCCCCAGCATTTT,CASGLSPGPGGNQPQHF
TRBD2,TRBV3-1,TRBJ2-1,few,TGTGCCAGCAGCCGAGATTTGGGACTAGCGAGCTCCTACAATGAGCAGTTCTTC,CASSRDLGLASSYNEQFF
TRBD2,TRBV5-1,TRBJ2-2,-,TGCGCCAGCGCAAGAGCGGGGCTTCGTGCCGGGGAGCTGTTTTTT,CASARAGLRAGELFF
-,TRBV12-3/TRBV12-4,TRBJ2-3,-,TGTGCCAGCAGTCCTCAGCCTAGCACAGATACGCAGTATTTT,CASSPQPSTDTQYF
-,TRBV7-2,TRBJ2-3,many,TGTGCCAGCAGCCCGGGACTTTCGTACCTACTAGATACGCAGTATTTT,CASSPGLSYLLDTQYF
-,TRBV24-1,TRBJ2-3,many,TGTGCCACCAGTGAGGGTTTCACAGATACGCAGTATTTT,CATSEGFTDTQYF
TRBD1,TRBV4-3,TRBJ2-1,many,TGCGCCAGCAGCCAAGATCGGGGGTCACAGGGGGAGGATGAGCAGTTCTTC,CASSQDRGSQGEDEQFF
TRBD1,TRBV27,TRBJ2-7,few,TGTGCCAGCGGTTCTGGACAGGGTTACGAGCAGTACTTC,CASGSGQGYEQYF
-,TRBV6-1,TRBJ2-2,-,TGTGCCAGCGGCAGGTCAGGGCGCACCGGGGAGCTGTTTTTT,CASGRSGRTGELFF
-,TRBV21-1,TRBJ2-6,few,TGTGCCAGCAGCAAAGAGGGCGCTGGGGCCAACGTCCTGACTTTC,CASSKEGAGANVLTF
-,TRBV7-8,TRBJ2-1,many,TGTGCCAGCATGAGGGTGGAGGCTGACTACAATGAGCAGTTCTTC,CASMRVEADYNEQFF
-,TRBV7-2,TRBJ2-5,-,TGTGCCAGCACCCCGCGGGCGGGAAGACAAGAGACCCAGTACTTC,CASTPRAGRQETQYF
TRBD1,TRBV4-2,TRBJ2-3,many,TGTGCCAGCAGCCAGGCAACAGGGGCAGATACGCAGTATTTT,CASSQATGADTQYF
-,TRBV7-3,TRBJ2-5,few,TGTGCCAGCAGTTCCTCCGGGACGTCTCGAAGAGAGACCCAGTACTTC,CASSSSGTSRRETQYF
TRBD1,TRBV7-6,TRBJ2-2,-,TGTGCCAGCAGCTTAGCGGACAGGGCGGGCGGGGAGCTGTTTTTT,CASSLADRAGGELFF
-,TRBV7-8,TRBJ2-7,-,TGTGCCAGCGGGGCGGGGCTCGAGCAGTACTTC,CASGAGLEQYF
-,TRBV27,TRBJ2-3,many,TGTGCCAGCAGTTTAACGGGCGAGGGTAGCACAGATACGCAGTATTTT,CASSLTGEGSTDTQYF
TRBD1,TRBV2,TRBJ1-3,once,TGTGCCAGCCACGACAGGGCTGGAAACACCATATATTTT,CASHDRAGNTIYF
-,TRBV6-1,TRBJ1-5,-,TGTGCCAGCAGCTCGTCTTATAGCAATCAGCCCCAGCATTTT,CASSSSYSNQPQHF
-,TRBV9,TRBJ2-5,-,TGTGCCAGCAGTCAGGGTATGGGAGAGACCCAGTACTTC,CASSQGMGETQYF
TRBD2,TRBV5-1,TRBJ2-7,few,TGCGCCAGCAGCTTCGGGATGGGGGGGTCCTACGAGCAGTACTTC,CASSFGMGGSYEQYF
TRBD1,TRBV29-1,TRBJ1-5,few,TGCAGCGCCAGACAGGGGTCAGGGAATCAGCCCCAGCATTTT,CSARQGSGNQPQHF